The clone carrying this TCR beta chain was counted ten times or more. Its antigen remains unknown. This library used 300 to 450 ng RNA and molecular barcoded adaptors spanning alpha/delta and beta/gamma chains. TCRdb re-analysed the reads in MiXCR, keeping a single row per CDR3 protein. The table has about 50,000 distinct CDR3 sequences, roughly 19% seen once. The data were taken from a study of read filtering for tumor transcriptome and immune sequencing. Turning to the study itself: By R-ISS, stages I, II and III held roughly 8, 15 and 7 patients. Whole-transcriptome libraries were prepared after DNase treatment. Study conclusions and caveats: Compared with RNA-seq, IR-seq gave much higher clonotype depth and reliability. IR-seq and RNA-seq agreed better without single-read clonotypes.

The CDR3 consists of 15 residues. The ends were cut back, 2 bases at V and 1 base at J, with 9 bases in the middle. The germline V gene has CDR1 SQVTM and CDR2 ANQGSEA. Sequencing input: a population of CD138-negative cells sorted from bone marrow. This TCR came from a donor aged 40 or older with multiple myeloma. The rearrangement joins TRBV29-1 to TRBJ2-6; the D gene is possibly TRBD2 (5 bases). This CDR3 is CSVEPGRSGANVLTF. The CDR3 DNA sequence: TGCAGCGTTGAACCTGGGAGATCTGGGGCCAACGTCCTGACTTTC.